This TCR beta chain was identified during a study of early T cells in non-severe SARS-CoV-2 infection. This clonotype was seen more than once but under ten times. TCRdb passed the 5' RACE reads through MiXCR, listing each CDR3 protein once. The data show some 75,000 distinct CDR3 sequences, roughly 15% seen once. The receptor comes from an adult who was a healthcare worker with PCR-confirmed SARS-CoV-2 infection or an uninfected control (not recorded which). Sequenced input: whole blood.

The CDR3 loop reads CASSVGGRGYQETQYF. CDR3 sequence (DNA): TGTGCCAGCAGCGTAGGCGGCAGGGGATACCAAGAGACCCAGTACTTC. The rearrangement uses TRBV9 and TRBJ2-5; D perhaps matches TRBD1 (6 bases). This CDR3 is built from 16 residues. Germline CDR1 reads SGDLS; CDR2 reads YYNGEE. The V end lost 0 bases, the J end lost 0 bases, and 12 bases lay between the germline ends.